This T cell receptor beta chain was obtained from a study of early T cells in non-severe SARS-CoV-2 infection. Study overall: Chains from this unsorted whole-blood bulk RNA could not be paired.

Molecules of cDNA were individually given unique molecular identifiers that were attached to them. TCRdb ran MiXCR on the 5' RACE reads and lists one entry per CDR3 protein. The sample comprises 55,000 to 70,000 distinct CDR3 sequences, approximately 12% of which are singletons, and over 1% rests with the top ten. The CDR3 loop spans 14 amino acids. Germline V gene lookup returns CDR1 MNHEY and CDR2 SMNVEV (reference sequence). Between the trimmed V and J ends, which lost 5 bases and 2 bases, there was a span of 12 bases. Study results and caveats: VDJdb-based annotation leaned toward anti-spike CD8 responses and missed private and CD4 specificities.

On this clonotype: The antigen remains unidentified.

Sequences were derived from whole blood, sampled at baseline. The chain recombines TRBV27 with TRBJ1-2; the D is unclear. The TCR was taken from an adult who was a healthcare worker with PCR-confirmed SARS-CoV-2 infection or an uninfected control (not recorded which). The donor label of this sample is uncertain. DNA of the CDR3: TGTGCCAGCAGTCCCCAAACACAGAACTATGGCTACACCTTC. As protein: CASSPQTQNYGYTF.